This TCR beta chain comes out of a study of shared clonotypes between healthy human individuals (dated by TCRdb to about 2020). A note on the overall study: A couple of women and three men aged 18 to 49 years were included in the cohort. The study deeply sequenced blood TCR repertoires of about five healthy adults to estimate repertoire size and the extent of clonotype sharing between individuals. Libraries were prepared and TCR repertoires were sequenced by different laboratories using diverse techniques, in order to increase sequencing depth and limit assay-specific biases. Leukapheresis yielded between about 0.9 and 9 billion PBMCs per donor. For each donor, CD4 naive and CD4 memory were each run on three plates, CD8 naive on two plates, and CD8 memory on one plate. Broad study findings and their caveats: Clonotypes shared by all four sorted-subset donors showed higher generation probabilities than non-shared clonotypes. Across a handful of donors, around 5% of naive CD4, around 3.3% of naive CD8, about 2.3% of memory CD4, and under 0.45% of memory CD8 clonotypes were shared. Because the study included only a small number of donors, the genetic and exposure-history diversity represented was limited. Estimated clonotype richness was generally larger for naive than for memory subsets. Sampling was restricted to blood, and TCR repertoires in tissue are likely to differ from TCR repertoires in blood. Pairwise subsampling indicated that sequencing depth was expected to affect the degree of clonotype sharing among donors. Incomplete sequencing was indicated by rarefaction of sorted-subset datasets, despite the large sequencing depth.

Using the deep immunoSEQ assay, multiplex PCR amplified TCR CDR3 regions from genomic DNA. Extracted genomic DNA from each cell subset was spread evenly across all wells of several immunoSEQ 96-well plates, with each plate serving as a replicate. For sorted subsets, around 200 ng genomic DNA, equal to about 30,000 T cell genomes, was loaded into each replicate PCR. The purified libraries were quantified using a Qubit 3.0 fluorometer, sized with a Bioanalyzer 2100, and then quantified again using the KAPA Library Quantification kit. Each immunoSEQ 96-well plate was sequenced on its own single-read 150-cycle Illumina NextSeq 550 flow cell. For the original study's pipeline: The immunoSEQ output contained only junctional sequences without quality scores, so filtering could not match that applied to full-length reads. To assign V/J genes and CDR3, sequences were annotated using PyIR, a Python wrapper for IgBLAST v1.9, with IMGT germline references. Reads were removed for weak V/J assignments (E-value above 1e-6), missing CDR3, stop codons, out-of-frame junctions, or ambiguous translated residues. V3J clonotypes were defined as sequences sharing an identical inferred V gene, J gene, and CDR3 amino acid sequence. To compute the percentage overlap between repertoires, the number of shared unique clonotypes was divided by the size of the smaller repertoire. Three approaches were used to assess repertoire richness: RTK rarefaction, the Chao1 estimator, and Recon v2.1 estimates of unobserved clonotypes. OLGA was used to compute generation probabilities for all TCRbeta clonotypes that the gDNA method yielded from a handful of donors. Imported from immuneACCESS, the table was reduced by TCRdb to in-frame sequences with V and J called. These copies leave out some clones; in studies compared against another copy, an unresolved V gene accounts for under half, and the cause of the remainder is not known. V and J calls and clone size are given by that table; D and trimming were obtained from the DNA. This sample gives some 660,000 clones in total; approximately 73% of them show up just once. The biggest ten clones account for 1.5% to 2% of the sample.

This clone was detected once. Its target antigen remains unknown. Base-call qualities are not available, and no considerably larger clone is one nucleotide away. V sheds 2 bases and J sheds 2 bases, leaving 10 bases between their ends. The CDR3 starts with the cysteine, ends with the phenylalanine, and has 15 residues. Left in the record is the CDR3 DNA by itself, 45 bases read in frame from the first base. The germline V gene specifies SNHLY as CDR1 and FYNNEI as CDR2. The donors were healthy, HIV-negative adults with no recently reported acute infections or vaccinations. All donors were Caucasian adults living in Nashville, Tennessee, USA. Magnetic negative selection was used to enrich CD4+ T cells, after which naive cells were positively selected on CD45RA and the negative fraction became the memory subset. Blood was obtained by leukapheresis, after which PBMCs were separated by Ficoll-Histopaque density gradient centrifugation and cryopreserved in liquid nitrogen vapor phase. Analytical flow cytometry was used to check the purity and quantity of each magnetically sorted T cell population. From each sorted fraction, genomic DNA was isolated and quantified by UV absorbance on a Nanodrop 2000c.

The clonotype originates from a woman in her twenties or thirties in good health. Sample: memory CD4+ T cells sorted from blood. Interpreted using the paper, the cell subset or site label stands for: CD45RA-negative fraction. The chain employs TRBV2 and TRBJ1-3; the D gene identity is not certain. The CDR3 sequence is CASSEIRSTGNTIYF. In nucleotide form, the sequence is TGTGCCAGCAGTGAAATACGTTCCACTGGAAACACCATATATTTT.